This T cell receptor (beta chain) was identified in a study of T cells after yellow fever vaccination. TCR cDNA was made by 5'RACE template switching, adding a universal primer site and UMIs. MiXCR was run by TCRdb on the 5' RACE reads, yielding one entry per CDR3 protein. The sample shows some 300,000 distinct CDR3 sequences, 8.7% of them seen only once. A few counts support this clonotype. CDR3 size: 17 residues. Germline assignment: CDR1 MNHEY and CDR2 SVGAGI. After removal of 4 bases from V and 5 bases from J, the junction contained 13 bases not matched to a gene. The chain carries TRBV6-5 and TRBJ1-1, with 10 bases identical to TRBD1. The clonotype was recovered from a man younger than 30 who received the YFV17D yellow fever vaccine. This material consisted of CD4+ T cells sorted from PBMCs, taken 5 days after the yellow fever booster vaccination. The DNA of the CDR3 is TGTGCCAGCAGTTTTGCCGGGACAGGGGTCGTAGGGACTGAAGCTTTCTTT. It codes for CASSFAGTGVVGTEAFF.